Presented here are 16 T cell receptor beta chains from one specimen sequenced in a study of T-cell memory formation after mild COVID-19 (dated by TCRdb to the early 2020s). Library preparation employed 5' RACE. Sequenced on an Illumina NovaSeq 6000. The public reads were reprocessed in TCRdb via fastp at Q25 and MiXCR, keeping in-frame beta chains. Every distinct CDR3 protein forms one entry, paired with its most common genes and DNA. The sample profile shows about 350,000 distinct CDR3 sequences; about 13% of them were found once. Approximately 21% of the sample is taken by the ten largest. Sequences were obtained from PBMCs or a T cell subset sorted from them (not recorded which). The receptors derive from a man between 18 and 29 years old who had mild COVID-19 (a few samples of this study predate the infection). The sample titles of this study are shuffled in the database, so cell type and time point are left out; the donor was told from shared clones.

This clonotype was seen more than once but under ten times. The gene calls are TRBV21-1 and TRBJ2-7; TRBD2 is the table's D call, not checked against the DNA. TRBV21-1 is flagged as a pseudogene. The CDR3 runs to 17 residues. In DNA, the CDR3 is TGTGCCAGCAGCAAAGAGGGAAAGGAGGGTACTGCCTACGAGCAGTACGTC. Encoded protein: CASSKEGKEGTAYEQYV.

This clonotype was observed a handful of times. The V and J genes are TRBV7-8 and TRBJ2-5; D remains unclear. Germline CDR1 and CDR2: SGHVS and FQNEAQ. V was clipped by 3 bases and J by 3 bases, with 11 bases between them. The CDR3 length is 14 residues. CDR3 sequence (DNA): TGTGCCAGCAGCTTCGGCGTGGGGAAAGAGACCCAGTACTTC. Translation gives CASSFGVGKETQYF.

This clonotype was observed a handful of times. The chain is built from TRBV13 and TRBJ2-3, with 12 bases matching TRBD2. With 5 bases clipped from V and 3 bases from J, the junction kept 12 bases outside the gene matches. This CDR3 contains 18 residues. In germline, CDR1 is PRHDT, CDR2 FYEKMQ (reference sequence). CDR3 in DNA: TGTGCCAGCAGCGTCCCGACTAGCGGGGGTCCGGGGACAGATACGCAGTATTTT. This encodes CASSVPTSGGPGTDTQYF.

This clonotype was recorded at least ten times. The V gene is TRBV28, the J gene TRBJ2-5, with 8 nucleotides matching TRBD1. V lost 7 bases, J lost 2 bases, and 9 bases stayed unmatched. This CDR3 has 15 residues. Germline assignment: CDR1 MDHEN and CDR2 SYDVKM. CDR3 nucleotides: TGTGCCAGCAACCTAGGACAGGGCGGGCAAGAGACCCAGTACTTC. Protein sequence: CASNLGQGGQETQYF.

In this sample, this clonotype turned up a few times. This chain links TRBV7-9 with TRBJ2-7, with 8 bases identical to TRBD1. This CDR3 comprises 16 residues. The ends lost 6 bases at V and 5 bases at J; junction bases unmatched: 15. Germline V gene sequence: CDR1 SEHNR, CDR2 FQNEAQ (reference sequence). CDR3 nucleotides: TGTGCCAGCAGGATCCTAGACAGGGGAAAGTTGGACGAGCAGTACGTC. Protein product: CASRILDRGKLDEQYV.

The CDR3 nucleotides read TGCGCCAGCAGTGAGGACTATCAGCCCCAGCATTTT. Protein sequence: CASSEDYQPQHF. The chain carries TRBV10-2 and TRBJ1-5; D gene ambiguous. The germline gives CDR1 WSHSY, CDR2 SAAADI. V was cut by 2 bases and J by 5 bases, with 4 bases left in between. CDR3 length: 12 residues.

The CDR3 loop is CASSLPGIGEANIGGTDTQYF. In DNA, the CDR3 is TGTGCCAGCAGCCTCCCTGGGATCGGCGAGGCAAATATCGGGGGCACAGATACGCAGTATTTT. The chain combines TRBV7-9 with TRBJ2-3; TRBD2 is a possible D gene (5 bases). Deletions cut 5 bases from V and 1 base from J, with 31 bases between. The CDR3 consists of 21 residues. Germline V gene sequence: CDR1 SEHNR, CDR2 FQNEAQ (reference sequence). Supplemented by reference TRBV7-9 and TRBJ2-3, the full variable domain reads DTGVSQNPRHKITKRGQNVTFRCDPISEHNRLYWYRQTLGQGPEFLTYFQNEAQLEKSRLLSDRFSAERPKGSFSTLEIQRTEQGDSAMYLCASSLPGIGEANIGGTDTQYFGPGTRLTVL.

This clonotype was observed a handful of times. The chain has TRBV10-3 and TRBJ1-2; D may be TRBD1 (5 bases). The CDR3 length is 14 residues. Trimming removed 11 bases from V and 4 bases from J, with 20 bases in between. Germline-derived CDR1 and CDR2 are ENHRY and SYGVKD. In DNA form, the CDR3 reads TGTGCCGCCATCGACCCGGGGGATCCCTATGGCTACACCTTC. As protein: CAAIDPGDPYGYTF.

This clonotype was counted ten times or more. The chain couples TRBV29-1 to TRBJ2-1, with a weak D call TRBD1 (6 bases). The V gene lost 8 bases and the J gene lost 0 bases, with 14 bases spanning the gap. CDR1 is SQVTM, CDR2 ANQGSEA, per germline. This CDR3 is built from 14 residues. The CDR3 sequence is CSLLGGSSYNEQFF. For the CDR3, the DNA is TGCAGCTTATTAGGGGGTAGCTCCTACAATGAGCAGTTCTTC.

DNA of the CDR3: TGCGCCAGCAGCCAAGCGTCTCCGCTGTCACCCCTCCACTTT. Its translation: CASSQASPLSPLHF. This chain uses TRBV4-1 with TRBJ1-6; D gene ambiguous. V lost 1 base to trimming and J lost 10 bases, with 11 bases between them. The CDR3 has 14 residues. Germline CDR1 MGHRA, CDR2 YSYEKL.

This chain joins TRBV29-1 and TRBJ1-1; no reliable D call. Germline V gene lookup returns CDR1 SQVTM and CDR2 ANQGSEA. The CDR3 runs to 13 residues. V lost 7 bases and J lost 1, with 13 bases in between. The CDR3 sequence: CSGGVRRNTEAFF. Written as DNA, the CDR3 is TGCAGCGGCGGAGTACGCCGGAACACTGAAGCTTTCTTT. The variable domain in full, completed from reference TRBV29-1 and TRBJ1-1, reads SAVISQKPSRDICQRGTSLTIQCQVDSQVTMMFWYRQQPGQSLTLIATANQGSEATYESGFVIDKFPISRPNLTFSTLTVSNMSPEDSSIYLCSGGVRRNTEAFFGQGTRLTVV.

The J gene is TRBJ1-1, the V gene TRBV20-1, with 7 positions matching TRBD1. Germline-derived CDR1 and CDR2 are DFQATT and SNEGSKA (reference sequence). The CDR3 is made up of 14 amino acids. The junction had 4 bases not matched to a gene; V was cut back by 0 bases and J by 3 bases. CDR3 DNA sequence: TGCAGTGCTAGAGATCAGGGGGGGTACACTGAAGCTTTCTTT. Protein product: CSARDQGGYTEAFF.

This clonotype showed up just a few times. This chain connects TRBV7-6 to TRBJ2-1; the D is unclear. V was clipped by 2 bases and J by 0 bases, with 8 bases between them. This CDR3 has 15 residues. Germline V gives CDR1 SGHVS, CDR2 FNYEAQ. The DNA for the CDR3 is TGTGCCAGCAGCTTAAGCGTGGACTCCTACAATGAGCAGTTCTTC. It encodes CASSLSVDSYNEQFF.

The chain recombines TRBV12-1 with TRBJ1-2; the table's TRBD1 call for D was not verified on the DNA. TRBV12-1 is flagged as a pseudogene. The CDR3 has 15 residues. CDR3 protein: CASRDDQGPGYGYTF. The DNA for the CDR3 is TGTGCCAGCAGGGACGATCAGGGGCCTGGCTATGGCTACACCTTC.

This clonotype was counted a single time. The CDR3 region has the DNA TGTGCCAGCAGCTTACCGACAGGGGCGATACTAGCGGGGGGCCGTTACGAGCAGTACTTC. Translation: CASSLPTGAILAGGRYEQYF. V usage is TRBV11-2 and J usage is TRBJ2-7; 12 bases match TRBD2. The CDR3 runs 20 residues. CDR1 and CDR2 (germline): SGHAT, FQNNGV. V gave up 2 bases and J gave up 4 bases; unmatched junction bases: 18.

This clonotype has a count of ten or more. This chain uses TRBV6-2 or TRBV6-3 with TRBJ2-1; 7 bases are a match to TRBD1. CDR1 is MNHEY and CDR2 is SVGEGT in the germline V gene. J was trimmed by 10 bases and V by 5 bases; bases with no gene match: 14. The CDR3 runs to 15 residues. CDR3 residues: CASSAMAGGMSEQFF. CDR3 DNA sequence: TGTGCCAGCAGTGCGATGGCAGGGGGTATGTCAGAGCAGTTCTTC.